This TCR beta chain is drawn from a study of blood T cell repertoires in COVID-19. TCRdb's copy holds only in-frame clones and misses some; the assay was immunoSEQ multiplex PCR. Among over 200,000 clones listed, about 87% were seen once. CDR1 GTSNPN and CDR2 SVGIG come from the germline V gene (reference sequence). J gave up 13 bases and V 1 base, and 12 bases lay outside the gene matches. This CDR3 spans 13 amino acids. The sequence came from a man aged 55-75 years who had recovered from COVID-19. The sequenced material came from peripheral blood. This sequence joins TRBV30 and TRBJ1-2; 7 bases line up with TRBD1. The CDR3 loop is CAWSGEPDRVSTF. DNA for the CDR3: TGTGCCTGGAGTGGGGAACCTGACAGGGTGTCCACCTTC.